Listed below are T cell receptor beta chains from one sample, sequenced in a study of blood T cell repertoires in COVID-19. TCRdb's table, derived via immunoSEQ multiplex PCR, lists solely in-frame clones and lacks some. The table lists 400,000 to 450,000 clones, 80% to 90% of them singletons. The sample taken for sequencing was PBMCs or T cells enriched from blood (not recorded which). The receptor set was obtained from a man aged 25 to 45 who had recovered from COVID-19. CDR3s include the opening cysteine and the closing phenylalanine or tryptophan. Fields, in order: J gene, D gene, clone size, CDR3 length, V gene, CDR3 DNA, CDR3 protein. D genes are given only for firm matches. Some rows mark clone size as missing; the rest say once, few, many or name a class of expanded clone.

>TRBJ1-5|.|.|14|TRBV6-5
TGTGCCAGCAGACCAGGGTACTTGGGACAGCCCCAGCATTTT
CASRPGYLGQPQHF
>TRBJ1-2|.|.|16|TRBV19
TGTGCCAGTAGTACCACAGGGACCATAACTAACTATGGCTACACCTTC
CASSTTGTITNYGYTF
>TRBJ1-1|.|once|13|TRBV19
TGTGCCAGTAGTATCATGGAGTCCACTGAAGCTTTCTTT
CASSIMESTEAFF
>TRBJ1-1|.|.|15|TRBV6-5
TGTGCCAGCAGTTGGGAGGGGAGTCTGAACACTGAAGCTTTCTTT
CASSWEGSLNTEAFF
>TRBJ1-2|TRBD1|.|13|TRBV19
TGTGCCAGTAGCGGACAGGCGAACTATGGCTACACCTTC
CASSGQANYGYTF
>TRBJ2-7|.|.|16|TRBV4-2
TGTGCCAGCAGCCAAGATGAGGTGGCAGGGTCCTACGAGCAGTACTTC
CASSQDEVAGSYEQYF
>TRBJ2-3|TRBD2|.|14|TRBV6-6
TGTGCCAGCAGGGTAGCGGGGGGGAGAGATACGCAGTATTTT
CASRVAGGRDTQYF
>TRBJ2-1|.|once|10|TRBV20-1
TGCAGCCCATGGGGGCTCGAGCAGTTCTTC
CSPWGLEQFF
>TRBJ2-1|TRBD2|.|12|TRBV9
TGTGCCAGCAACTCGGGGGGCAATGAGCAGTTCTTC
CASNSGGNEQFF
>TRBJ1-2|.|.|15|TRBV28
TGTGCCAGCAGTTTTGTCGCCGGTCTCGGCTATGGCTACACCTTC
CASSFVAGLGYGYTF
>TRBJ1-1|.|.|14|TRBV25-1
TGTGCCAGCAGTGAAACAGGGCAGAACACTGAAGCTTTCTTT
CASSETGQNTEAFF
>TRBJ2-7|.|.|15|TRBV7-2
TGTGCCAGCAGCTTATATGTCGGGGACTCCTACGAGCAGTACTTC
CASSLYVGDSYEQYF
>TRBJ2-7|TRBD1|.|15|TRBV7-6
TGTGCCAGCAGCTTAGTGCCGGGACAGGGGACTGAGCAGTACTTC
CASSLVPGQGTEQYF
>TRBJ1-3|.|.|16|TRBV18
TGTGCCAGCTCCTTTGGAACGGCGGGATCTGGAAACACCATATATTTT
CASSFGTAGSGNTIYF
>TRBJ1-1|TRBD1|few|14|TRBV5-1
TGCGCCAGCAGCGTGACAGGGGGCGGAACTGAAGCTTTCTTT
CASSVTGGGTEAFF
>TRBJ2-7|TRBD2|once|13|TRBV11-2
TGTGCCAGCTCCACTAGCGGAACCTACGAGCAGTACTTC
CASSTSGTYEQYF
>TRBJ2-7|TRBD1|.|16|TRBV6-1
TGTGCCAGCAGTGGGGGTTTTACAGGGGATTCCTACGAGCAGTACTTC
CASSGGFTGDSYEQYF
>TRBJ2-7|TRBD2|.|12|TRBV11-3
TGTGCCAGCAGCTTAGCGGGGGGCGAGCAGTACTTC
CASSLAGGEQYF
>TRBJ2-7|.|.|12|TRBV28
TGTGCCAGCAGTTTAGCGGGCTACGAGCAGTACTTC
CASSLAGYEQYF
>TRBJ2-1|.|.|19|TRBV3-1/TRBV3-2
TGTGCCAGCAGCCAATTTTCTCTAAGAACCAGCGGTCCTTATCCTGAGCAGTTCTTC
CASSQFSLRTSGPYPEQFF
>TRBJ1-3|.|.|15|TRBV6-5
TGTGCCAGCAGTTACCCCGGTAGCTCTGGAAACACCATATATTTT
CASSYPGSSGNTIYF
>TRBJ1-6|.|.|15|TRBV15
TGTGCCACCAGCAGAGCACGCCCGGGGGAATCACCCCTCCACTTT
CATSRARPGESPLHF
>TRBJ1-2|TRBD1|.|12|TRBV7-9
TGTGCCAGCAGCCAGGACAGGGAAGGCTACACCTTC
CASSQDREGYTF
>TRBJ1-6|.|once|14|TRBV5-1
TGCGCCAGCAGCTTGGACAGGCGGAATTCACCCCTCCACTTT
CASSLDRRNSPLHF
>TRBJ2-3|TRBD2|few|17|TRBV3-1/TRBV3-2
TGTGCCAGCAGCCAAGAATCCGCTAGCGGGGGCACAGATACGCAGTATTTT
CASSQESASGGTDTQYF
>TRBJ2-1|.|.|12|TRBV14
TGTGCCAGCAGCCAAGGAGAGGCGGAGCAGTTCTTC
CASSQGEAEQFF
>TRBJ2-5|TRBD1|.|16|TRBV5-1
TGCGCCAGCAGCTTGCAGACAGGGGGTCTGCAAGAGACCCAGTACTTC
CASSLQTGGLQETQYF
>TRBJ1-1|.|.|14|TRBV18
TGTGCCAGCTCACCGGACAGTCCGAACACTGAAGCTTTCTTT
CASSPDSPNTEAFF
>TRBJ2-7|TRBD2|.|17|TRBV13
TGTGCCAGCAGTCCTCCTCCTTCTAGCGGAAGCTCCTACGAGCAGTACTTC
CASSPPPSSGSSYEQYF
>TRBJ2-2|TRBD2|.|13|TRBV20-1
TGCAGTGCTAGTGCGGGAGGTACCGGGGAGCTGTTTTTT
CSASAGGTGELFF
>TRBJ1-2|TRBD1|once|13|TRBV10-3
TGTGCCATCAGAGGGGACAGCAACTATGGCTACACCTTC
CAIRGDSNYGYTF
>TRBJ1-3|.|.|15|TRBV5-1
TGCGCCAGCAGCTTGGGCGGCAACTCTGGAAACACCATATATTTT
CASSLGGNSGNTIYF
>TRBJ2-7|.|.|17|TRBV10-3
TGTGCCATCAGTGAGTCGCGTGGTAGCGGATTCTCCTACGAGCAGTACTTC
CAISESRGSGFSYEQYF
>TRBJ2-1|TRBD2|.|16|TRBV4-1
TGCGCCAGCAGCCAAGTGGAGAGCGGGAGTGTCGATGAGCAGTTCTTC
CASSQVESGSVDEQFF
>TRBJ1-2|TRBD1|.|12|TRBV7-9
TGTGCCAGCAGTCGCGACGAGGGGGCGAACACCTTC
CASSRDEGANTF
>TRBJ2-7|.|.|13|TRBV3-1/TRBV3-2
TGTGCCAGCAGCGTCGGGAGTACGTACGAGCAGTACTTC
CASSVGSTYEQYF
>TRBJ1-1|.|.|14|TRBV5-1
TGCGCCAGCAGCTTGGTGGGGGCTACCACTGAAGCTTTCTTT
CASSLVGATTEAFF
>TRBJ2-7|TRBD2|once|12|TRBV24-1
TGTGCCACCAGTGATCATGGCGGGAGCTGGGGATTC
CATSDHGGSWGF
>TRBJ2-1|TRBD2|.|19|TRBV5-5
TGTGCCAGCAGCTTAGGGGGACTAGCGGGAGAGGGGACACACAATGAGCAGTTCTTC
CASSLGGLAGEGTHNEQFF
>TRBJ1-1|TRBD1|once|16|TRBV10-3
TGTGCCATCAGCGATCCCGGGACAGGGGGCCGGACTGAAGCTTTCTTT
CAISDPGTGGRTEAFF
>TRBJ2-7|.|.|17|TRBV3-1/TRBV3-2
TGTGCCAGCAGCCAAGAAGGAGGGGGGGAGGGCCTCAACGAGCAGTACTTC
CASSQEGGGEGLNEQYF